The present T cell receptor beta chain was sequenced within a study of regulatory T cells in long-lasting Graves disease. The sample's time point: persistent/refractory GD, antithyroid drugs over 5 years with positive TRAb. Researchers made the TCR library from RNA that was extracted from PBMCs. V lost 1 base and J lost 0, with 5 bases in between. CDR1 SGHAT and CDR2 FQNNGV come from the germline V gene. The CDR3 is 14 residues long. Building the TCR beta libraries relied on iRepertoire HTBI primers, and CDR3 regions underwent Arm-PCR. TCRdb ran MiXCR on the multiplex PCR reads and lists one entry per CDR3 protein. The data show 400,000 to 500,000 distinct CDR3 sequences, around a fifth seen once.

This material consisted of peripheral blood mononuclear cells (PBMCs), taken when the disease was refractory, from a patient treated with antithyroid drugs. The sequence came from a female donor with Graves disease. This chain connects TRBV11-2 to TRBJ2-3; D gene uncertain. CDR3 nucleotide sequence: TGTGCCAGCAGCTTAGTGGCCAGCACAGATACGCAGTATTTT. It translates to CASSLVASTDTQYF.